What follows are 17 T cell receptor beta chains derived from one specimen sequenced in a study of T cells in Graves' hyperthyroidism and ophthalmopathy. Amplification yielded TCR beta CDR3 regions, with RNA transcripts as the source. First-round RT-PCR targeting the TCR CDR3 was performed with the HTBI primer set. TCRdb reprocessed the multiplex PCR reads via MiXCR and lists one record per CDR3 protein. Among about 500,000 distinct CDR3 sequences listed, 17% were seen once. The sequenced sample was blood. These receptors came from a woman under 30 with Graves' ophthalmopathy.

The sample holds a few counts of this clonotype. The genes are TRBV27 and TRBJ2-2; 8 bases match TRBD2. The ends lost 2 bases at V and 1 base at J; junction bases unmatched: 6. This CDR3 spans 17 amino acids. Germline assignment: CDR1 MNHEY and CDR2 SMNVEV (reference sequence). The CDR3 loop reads CASSLMYGGENTGELFF. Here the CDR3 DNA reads TGTGCCAGCAGTTTAATGTACGGGGGGGAGAACACCGGGGAGCTGTTTTTT.

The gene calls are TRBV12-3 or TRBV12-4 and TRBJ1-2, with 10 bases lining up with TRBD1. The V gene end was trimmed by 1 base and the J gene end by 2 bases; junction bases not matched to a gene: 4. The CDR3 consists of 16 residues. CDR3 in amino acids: CASSLEETGGNYGYTF. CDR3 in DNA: TGTGCCAGCAGTTTAGAGGAGACAGGGGGCAACTATGGCTACACCTTC.

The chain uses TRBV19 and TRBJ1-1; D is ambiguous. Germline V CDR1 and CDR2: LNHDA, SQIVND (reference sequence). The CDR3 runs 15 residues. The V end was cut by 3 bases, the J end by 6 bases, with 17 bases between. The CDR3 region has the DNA TGTGCCAGTAGTATCCCCGCTCTGGGTAGGGCTGAAGCTTTCTTT. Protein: CASSIPALGRAEAFF.

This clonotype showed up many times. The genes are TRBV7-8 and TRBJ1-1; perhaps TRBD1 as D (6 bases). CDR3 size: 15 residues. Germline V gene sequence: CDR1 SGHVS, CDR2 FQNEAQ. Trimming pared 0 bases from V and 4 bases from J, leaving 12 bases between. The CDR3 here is CASSLADGGLTEAFF. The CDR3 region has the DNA TGTGCCAGCAGCTTAGCGGATGGGGGCCTCACTGAAGCTTTCTTT. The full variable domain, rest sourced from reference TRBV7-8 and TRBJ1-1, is GAGVSQSPRYKVAKRGQDVALRCDPISGHVSLFWYQQALGQGPEFLTYFQNEAQLDKSGLPSDRFFAERPEGSVSTLKIQRTQQEDSAVYLCASSLADGGLTEAFFGQGTRLTVV.

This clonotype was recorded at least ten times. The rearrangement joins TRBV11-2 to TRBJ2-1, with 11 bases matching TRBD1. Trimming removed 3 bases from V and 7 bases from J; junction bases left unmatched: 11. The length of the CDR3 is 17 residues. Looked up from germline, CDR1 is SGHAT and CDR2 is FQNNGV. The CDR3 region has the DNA TGTGCCAGCAGCTTCCCTTTCGGACAGGGGGCTATAAATGAGCAGTTCTTC. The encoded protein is CASSFPFGQGAINEQFF.

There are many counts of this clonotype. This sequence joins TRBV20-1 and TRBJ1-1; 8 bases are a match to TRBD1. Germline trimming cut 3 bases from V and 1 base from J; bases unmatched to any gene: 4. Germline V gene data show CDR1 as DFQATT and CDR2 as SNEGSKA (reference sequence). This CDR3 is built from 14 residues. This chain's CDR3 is CSASFQGANTEAFF. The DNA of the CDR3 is TGCAGTGCTAGTTTCCAGGGGGCGAACACTGAAGCTTTCTTT.

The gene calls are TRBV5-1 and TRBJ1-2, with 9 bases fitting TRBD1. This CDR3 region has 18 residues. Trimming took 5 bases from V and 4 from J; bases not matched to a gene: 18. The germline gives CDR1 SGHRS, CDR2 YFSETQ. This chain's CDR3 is CASRERLTGTGLGYGYTF. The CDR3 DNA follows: TGCGCCAGCAGAGAGCGCCTCACCGGGACAGGGTTGGGCTATGGCTACACCTTC.

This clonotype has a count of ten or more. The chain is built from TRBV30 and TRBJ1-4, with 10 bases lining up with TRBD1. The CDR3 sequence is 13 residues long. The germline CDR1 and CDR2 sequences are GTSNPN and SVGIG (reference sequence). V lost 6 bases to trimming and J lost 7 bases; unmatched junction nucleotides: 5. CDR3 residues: CACRQGASEKLFF. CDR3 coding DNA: TGTGCCTGCAGACAGGGGGCGAGTGAAAAACTGTTTTTT.

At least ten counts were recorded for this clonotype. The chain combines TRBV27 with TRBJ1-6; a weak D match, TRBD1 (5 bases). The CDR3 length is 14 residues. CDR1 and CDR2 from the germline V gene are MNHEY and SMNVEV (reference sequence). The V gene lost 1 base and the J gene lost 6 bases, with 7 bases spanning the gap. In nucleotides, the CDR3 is TGTGCCAGCAGTTTATGGCAGGGTAATTCACCCCTCCACTTT. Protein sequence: CASSLWQGNSPLHF.

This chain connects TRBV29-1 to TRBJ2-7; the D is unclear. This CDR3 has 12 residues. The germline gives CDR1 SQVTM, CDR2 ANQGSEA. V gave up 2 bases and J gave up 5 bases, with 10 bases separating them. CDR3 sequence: CSVEKGNNEQYF. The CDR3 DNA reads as TGCAGCGTTGAAAAGGGCAATAACGAGCAGTACTTC.

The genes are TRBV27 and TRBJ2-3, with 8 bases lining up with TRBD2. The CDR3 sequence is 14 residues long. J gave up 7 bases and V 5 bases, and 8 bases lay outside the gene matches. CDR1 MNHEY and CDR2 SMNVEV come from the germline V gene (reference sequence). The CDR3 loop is CASSPRTSFHTQYF. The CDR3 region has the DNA TGTGCCAGCAGTCCTAGGACTAGCTTTCATACGCAGTATTTT.

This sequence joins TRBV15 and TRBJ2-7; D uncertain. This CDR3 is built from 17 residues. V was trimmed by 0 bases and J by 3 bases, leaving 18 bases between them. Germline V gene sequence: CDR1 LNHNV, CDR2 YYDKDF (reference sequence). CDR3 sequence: CATSRDGKGFRDYEQYF. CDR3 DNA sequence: TGTGCCACCAGCAGAGATGGAAAAGGGTTCAGAGACTACGAGCAGTACTTC.

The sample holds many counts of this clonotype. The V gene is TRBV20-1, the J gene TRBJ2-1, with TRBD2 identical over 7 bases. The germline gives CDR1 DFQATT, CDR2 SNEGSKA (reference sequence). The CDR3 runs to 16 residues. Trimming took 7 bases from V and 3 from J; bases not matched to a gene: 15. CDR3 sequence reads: CSVAPPGLQGYNEQFF. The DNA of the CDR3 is TGCAGTGTCGCACCGCCGGGACTACAAGGCTACAATGAGCAGTTCTTC.

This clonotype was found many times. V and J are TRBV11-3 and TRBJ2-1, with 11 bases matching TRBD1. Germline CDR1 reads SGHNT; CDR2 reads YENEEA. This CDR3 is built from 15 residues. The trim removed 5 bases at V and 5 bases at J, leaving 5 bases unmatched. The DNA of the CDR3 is TGTGCCAGCAGCACGGGACAGGGGGTTCACAATGAGCAGTTCTTC. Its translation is CASSTGQGVHNEQFF.

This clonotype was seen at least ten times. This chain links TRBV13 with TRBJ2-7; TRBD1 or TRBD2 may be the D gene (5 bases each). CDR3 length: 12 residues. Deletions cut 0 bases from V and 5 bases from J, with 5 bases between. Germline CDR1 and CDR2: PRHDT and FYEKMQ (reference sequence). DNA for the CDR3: TGTGCCAGCAGCTTAGGGGGGGACGAGCAGTACTTC. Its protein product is CASSLGGDEQYF.

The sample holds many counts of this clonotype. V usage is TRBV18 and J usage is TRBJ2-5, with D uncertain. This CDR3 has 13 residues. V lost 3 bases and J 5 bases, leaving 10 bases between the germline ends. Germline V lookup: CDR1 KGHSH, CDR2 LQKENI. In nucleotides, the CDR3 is TGTGCCAGCTCACCTATGGGAACGGAGACCCAGTACTTC. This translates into CASSPMGTETQYF.

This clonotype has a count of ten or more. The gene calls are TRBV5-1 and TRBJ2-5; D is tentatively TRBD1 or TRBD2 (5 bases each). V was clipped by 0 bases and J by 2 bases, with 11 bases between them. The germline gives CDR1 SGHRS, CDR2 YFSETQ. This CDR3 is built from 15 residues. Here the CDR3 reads CASSLVATEQETQYF. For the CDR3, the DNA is TGCGCCAGCAGCTTGGTAGCGACAGAACAAGAGACCCAGTACTTC.